The table lists the clone carrying this T cell receptor (beta chain) with a few counts. Antigen unknown. CDR1 is SEHNR, CDR2 FQNEAQ, per germline (reference sequence). The CDR3 has 12 amino acids. Trimming left V 5 bases short and J 1 base short, with 3 bases between. The data are from a study of Ad26.COV2.S vaccination and SARS-CoV-2 variants. Treatment specified: roughly 20 received Ad26.COV2.S at low or high dose, single or two shots; about five received placebo; per-sample allocation not given. The samples date from day 63 after the first vaccine or placebo injection. Method: immunoSEQ multiplex PCR; TCRdb's copy keeps in-frame clones and lacks some. The repertoire includes hundreds of thousands of clones, around nine tenths of them detected once, and over 9% sits in the top ten. Study-level findings and limits: Reports say spike-specific CD8+ and CD4+ T cell responses covered substantial breadth after vaccination. Analytic work on TCR breadth and depth might have understated the full extent of total T cell responses.

This sample comprised peripheral blood, obtained in a trial of Ad26.COV2.S vaccine versus placebo. The chain carries TRBV7-9 and TRBJ1-5; no clear D. The source is a person aged 18 to 59 who received the Ad26.COV2.S COVID-19 vaccine or a placebo. The CDR3 DNA reads TGTGCCAGCAGCGGCAGCAATCAGCCCCAGCATTTT. Protein product: CASSGSNQPQHF.